Each of the 5 T cell receptor beta chains below was sequenced from the same sample in a study of shared clonotypes between healthy human individuals. Profiled with immunoSEQ multiplex PCR; TCRdb holds only in-frame clones, not every one. The table includes hundreds of thousands of clones, roughly 70% detected once. What was sequenced was memory CD4+ T cells sorted from blood. Subset in this sample: CD45RA-negative fraction. The receptors here all came from a man younger than 45 in good health.

The V and J genes are TRBV7-2 and TRBJ2-1, with 12 nucleotides matching TRBD2. Per the germline V gene, CDR1 is SGHTA and CDR2 is FQGNSA. V trimming: 6 bases; J trimming: 4 bases; junction bases outside the gene matches: 13. CDR3 length: 18 amino acids. CDR3 nucleotide sequence: TGTGCCAGCAGTTCTCTAGCGGGAGGGTCCGGTCTTTACAATGAGCAGTTCTTC. Protein product: CASSSLAGGSGLYNEQFF. Supplemented by reference TRBV7-2 and TRBJ2-1, the full variable domain reads GAGVSQSPSNKVTEKGKDVELRCDPISGHTALYWYRQSLGQGLEFLIYFQGNSAPDKSGLPSDRFSAERTGGSVSTLTIQRTQQEDSAVYLCASSSLAGGSGLYNEQFFGPGTRLTVL.

The chain uses TRBV7-8 and TRBJ1-1; unclear D gene. CDR1 and CDR2 from the germline V gene are SGHVS and FQNEAQ. V was shortened by 1 base and J by 6 bases, with 12 bases between the two germline ends. The CDR3 length is 14 residues. The chain's CDR3 is CASSLDGRNAEAFF. Here the CDR3 DNA reads TGTGCCAGCAGCTTAGACGGACGCAACGCTGAAGCTTTCTTT. Full variable domain (missing parts from reference TRBV7-8 and TRBJ1-1): GAGVSQSPRYKVAKRGQDVALRCDPISGHVSLFWYQQALGQGPEFLTYFQNEAQLDKSGLPSDRFFAERPEGSVSTLKIQRTQQEDSAVYLCASSLDGRNAEAFFGQGTRLTVV.

This sequence joins TRBV5-1 and TRBJ2-5; D might be TRBD1 or TRBD2, each matching 5 bases. Germline lookup yields CDR1 SGHRS and CDR2 YFSETQ. This CDR3 is 14 amino acids long. Deletions cut 4 bases from V and 5 bases from J, with 15 bases between. CDR3 protein: CASSLGDLLETQYF. DNA of the CDR3: TGCGCCAGCAGCCTCGGGGACCTACTGGAGACCCAGTACTTC.

V gene TRBV5-5 combines with J gene TRBJ1-2, with a possible D match to TRBD1 (5 bases). Germline CDR1 and CDR2: SGHKS and YYEKEE (reference sequence). This CDR3 comprises 15 residues. The ends were cut back, 3 bases at V and 4 bases at J, with 16 bases in the middle. In DNA form, the CDR3 reads TGTGCCAGCAGCTGGGACCTTCGGACGGGCTATGGCTACACCTTC. The encoded protein is CASSWDLRTGYGYTF.

This chain links TRBV11-1 with TRBJ2-3; 9 nucleotides align to TRBD2. Germline trimming cut 2 bases from V and 4 bases from J; bases unmatched to any gene: 10. Germline values: CDR1 SGHAT, CDR2 FQDESV (reference sequence). This CDR3 is built from 17 residues. DNA for the CDR3: TGTGCCAGCAGCTTAACTAATAGCGGGAGTGGGCCAGATACGCAGTATTTT. Protein: CASSLTNSGSGPDTQYF.